This record looks at one T cell receptor (beta chain) sequence and its context. Its target is unknown. A read error may produce the germline difference seen at one junction end. The sample comes from a study of T cells in Graves' hyperthyroidism and ophthalmopathy. Study summary: Any treatment followed the collection of peripheral blood at initial diagnosis. Study results and limitations: Blood also contained most expanded thyroid clonotypes above 0.001.

Germline loops: CDR1 MDHEN, CDR2 SYDVKM. The CDR3 totals 15 residues. The source material, RNA transcripts, was used to amplify TCR beta CDR3 regions. A first-round RT-PCR of the TCR CDR3 used the HTBI primer set. Via MiXCR, TCRdb re-called the multiplex PCR reads, giving one row per CDR3 protein. The sample includes hundreds of thousands of distinct CDR3 sequences, around a quarter of them seen just once. In making diagnoses, clinical symptoms, serum thyroxine and TRAb, thyroid ultrasound and orbital computed tomography were all used. The source of the PBMCs was over 8.5 ml of fresh peripheral blood.

The sample taken for sequencing was blood. The chain combines TRBV28 with TRBJ1-2; 9 nucleotides line up with TRBD1. The clonotype was recovered from a woman aged 25 to 45 with Graves' ophthalmopathy. The CDR3 DNA sequence: TGTGCCGGCAGTTTACAACAGGGGGCCGGGGATCGCTACACCTTC. This gives the protein CAGSLQQGAGDRYTF.